This is a list of T cell receptor beta chains from one sample in a study of tumor-infiltrating lymphocytes in primary liver carcinoma. MiXCR, applied by TCRdb to the multiplex PCR reads, yields one record per CDR3 protein. The data hold over 25,000 distinct CDR3 sequences, with 78% observed a single time. The sequenced sample consisted of liver tumor tissue from sampling region 3. These receptors originate from a man in his forties with primary liver carcinoma and hepatitis B virus infection. Both conserved end residues are part of each CDR3. Fields, in order: CDR3 protein, CDR3 DNA, clone size, J gene, V gene, D gene. A D gene is named only where the DNA matches it firmly. Part of the rows lack a size; the others show once, few, many or a class for expanded clones.

CTSSQVTSGSVYTDTQYF,TGCACCAGCAGCCAGGTGACTAGCGGGAGTGTTTACACAGATACGCAGTATTTT,.,TRBJ2-3,TRBV4-1,TRBD2
CSAISRVGLAGDEQFF,TGCAGTGCTATATCCCGTGTAGGACTAGCGGGAGATGAGCAGTTCTTC,.,TRBJ2-1,TRBV20-1,TRBD2
CTSNRIRAENTGELFF,TGTACCAGCAACAGAATCCGAGCGGAGAACACCGGGGAGCTGTTTTTT,.,TRBJ2-2,TRBV7-8,.
CAWSLRTSGPNTGELFF,TGTGCCTGGAGTTTACGGACTAGCGGTCCGAACACCGGGGAGCTGTTTTTC,few,TRBJ2-2,TRBV30,TRBD2
CTSSFGGAGEQYF,TGTACCAGTAGCTTCGGAGGGGCTGGCGAGCAGTACTTC,.,TRBJ2-7,TRBV11-2,.
CANIFGQGYEQYF,TGTGCCAACATCTTCGGACAGGGTTACGAGCAGTACTTC,.,TRBJ2-7,TRBV13,TRBD1
CDRSIYRLVSEQFF,TGTGACAGGAGCATATACCGGCTAGTTAGTGAGCAGTTCTTC,.,TRBJ2-1,TRBV11-2,.
CASRISGLSSHEHYF,TGTGCCAGCAGGATCTCGGGACTGTCCTCCCACGAGCACTACTTC,.,TRBJ2-7,TRBV28,.
CASGLAGSGSSYEQYF,TGTGCCAGCGGTTTAGCAGGCTCCGGTAGCTCCTACGAGCAGTACTTC,.,TRBJ2-7,TRBV12-3/TRBV12-4,.
CASSLSDLTEAFF,TGTGCCAGCAGTTTATCGGATCTCACTGAAGCTTTCTTT,many,TRBJ1-1,TRBV12-3/TRBV12-4,.
CASSLYWLVGEQFF,TGTGCCAGCAGCTTATACTGGCTAGTTGGTGAGCAGTTCTTT,few,TRBJ2-1,TRBV11-2,.
CAGSLVPGRYNEHFF,TGTGCCGGCAGCTTAGTTCCCGGACGGTACAATGAGCACTTCTTC,.,TRBJ2-1,TRBV5-5,.
CASKPDSSGANVLTF,TGTGCCAGCAAACCGGACTCGTCTGGGGCCAACGTCCTGACTTTC,many,TRBJ2-6,TRBV28,.
CASSLESKRTVTQYF,TGTGCCAGCAGCTTAGAGTCCAAGCGCACAGTTACGCAGTATTTT,once,TRBJ2-3,TRBV11-3,.
CASNAPLGASESNEQFF,TGTGCCAGCAATGCCCCGTTGGGGGCGTCGGAATCCAATGAGCAGTTCTTC,.,TRBJ2-1,TRBV6-6,.
CASSAWRGQFTEAFF,TGTGCCAGCAGTGCCTGGAGGGGACAGTTTACTGAAGCTTTCTTT,.,TRBJ1-1,TRBV28,TRBD1
CASRLYQLISEQFF,TGTGCCAGCAGATTATACCAGCTAATTAGTGAGCAGTTCTTC,.,TRBJ2-1,TRBV11-2,.
CASSLGRGLADSYERYF,TGTGCCAGCAGCTTAGGCCGGGGACTAGCGGACTCCTACGAGCGGTACTTC,.,TRBJ2-7,TRBV13,TRBD2
CPSSLDRFANEKPFF,TGTCCCAGCAGCTTAGACAGGTTCGCTAATGAAAAACCGTTTTTT,.,TRBJ1-4,TRBV11-2,.
CTSSLDLGGWKQYF,TGTACCAGCAGCTTAGATCTTGGTGGATGGAAGCAGTATTTC,.,TRBJ2-7,TRBV11-2,.
CATNNWTGGEEAQYF,TGTGCCACCAACAACTGGACAGGGGGTGAAGAGGCCCAGTACTTC,.,TRBJ2-5,TRBV15,TRBD1
CASSPEGRLFQYEYTF,TGTGCCAGCAGCCCCGAGGGCAGGCTGTTCCAGTATGAATACACCTTC,.,TRBJ1-2,TRBV7-9,.
CASSYSTSSPYNEQLF,TGTGCCAGCAGTTACTCTACGAGCTCCCCCTACAATGAACAGTTGTTC,.,TRBJ2-1,TRBV6-5,.
CASSLGRGPAGSYKQYF,TGTGCCAGCAGCTTAGGCCGGGGACCAGCGGGCTCCTACAAGCAGTACTTC,.,TRBJ2-7,TRBV13,.
CACCQAPGGGKETQYF,TGTGCCTGCTGCCAAGCTCCTGGAGGGGGGAAAGAGACCCAGTACTTC,once,TRBJ2-5,TRBV11-2,.
CAISEDRAVSYEQYF,TGTGCCATCAGTGAGGACAGGGCGGTCTCATACGAGCAGTACTTC,.,TRBJ2-7,TRBV2,TRBD1
CASSAGLSMISEASF,TGTGCCAGCAGCGCCGGGCTCAGTATGATCTCTGAAGCTTCCTTT,.,TRBJ1-1,TRBV11-1,.
CASSYTGRNSPLHF,TGTGCCAGCAGCTATACAGGGCGGAATTCACCCCTCCACTTT,many,TRBJ1-6,TRBV7-9,.
CASGPPGATNNGELFF,TGTGCTAGTGGTCCTCCGGGGGCCACGAACAACGGGGAGCTGTTTTTT,.,TRBJ2-2,TRBV12-5,.
CASNPGQGAIYEQYF,TGCGCCAGCAACCCTGGACAAGGGGCGATCTACGAGCAGTACTTC,medium-sized,TRBJ2-7,TRBV10-2,.